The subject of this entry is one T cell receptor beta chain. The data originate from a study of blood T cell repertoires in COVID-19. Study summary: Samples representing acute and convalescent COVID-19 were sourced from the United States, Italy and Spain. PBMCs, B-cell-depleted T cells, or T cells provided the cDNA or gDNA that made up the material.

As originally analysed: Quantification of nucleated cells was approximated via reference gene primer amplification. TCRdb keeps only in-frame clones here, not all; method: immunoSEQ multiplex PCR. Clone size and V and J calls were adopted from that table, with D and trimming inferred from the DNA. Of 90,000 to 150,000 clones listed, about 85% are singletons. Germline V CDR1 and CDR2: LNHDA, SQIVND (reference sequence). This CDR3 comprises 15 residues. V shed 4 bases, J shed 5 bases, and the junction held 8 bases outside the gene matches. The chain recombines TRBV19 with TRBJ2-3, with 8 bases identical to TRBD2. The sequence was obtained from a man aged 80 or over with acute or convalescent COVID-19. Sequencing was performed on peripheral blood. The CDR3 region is CASSTDRGGQDTQYF. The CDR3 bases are TGTGCCAGTAGTACCGACCGGGGGGGCCAAGATACGCAGTATTTT. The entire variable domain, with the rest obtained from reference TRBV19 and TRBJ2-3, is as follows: DGGITQSPKYLFRKEGQNVTLSCEQNLNHDAMYWYRQDPGQGLRLIYYSQIVNDFQKGDIAEGYSVSREKKESFPLTVTSAQKNPTAFYLCASSTDRGGQDTQYFGPGTRLTVL.